This TCR beta chain emerged from a study of blood T cell repertoires in COVID-19. Looking at the study overall: T cells, B-cell-depleted T cells, or PBMCs supplied cDNA or gDNA.

Some clones are missing from TCRdb's copy, which holds only in-frame ones; the method was immunoSEQ multiplex PCR. The table lists 360,000 or so clones, about 88% of them singletons, with 0.85% to 1.3% in the top ten. Germline values: CDR1 SGDLS, CDR2 YYNGEE. CDR3 length: 14 amino acids. Deletions cut 4 bases from V and 8 bases from J, with 18 bases between. Specimen: PBMCs or T cells enriched from blood (not recorded which). The rearrangement links TRBV9 to TRBJ1-1, with a possible D match to TRBD1 (5 bases). The receptor's source is a woman in her twenties or thirties who had been exposed to COVID-19. The CDR3 sequence: CASSTSWGSAEAFF. As DNA, the CDR3 is TGTGCCAGCAGCACGTCCTGGGGCTCCGCCGAAGCTTTCTTT.